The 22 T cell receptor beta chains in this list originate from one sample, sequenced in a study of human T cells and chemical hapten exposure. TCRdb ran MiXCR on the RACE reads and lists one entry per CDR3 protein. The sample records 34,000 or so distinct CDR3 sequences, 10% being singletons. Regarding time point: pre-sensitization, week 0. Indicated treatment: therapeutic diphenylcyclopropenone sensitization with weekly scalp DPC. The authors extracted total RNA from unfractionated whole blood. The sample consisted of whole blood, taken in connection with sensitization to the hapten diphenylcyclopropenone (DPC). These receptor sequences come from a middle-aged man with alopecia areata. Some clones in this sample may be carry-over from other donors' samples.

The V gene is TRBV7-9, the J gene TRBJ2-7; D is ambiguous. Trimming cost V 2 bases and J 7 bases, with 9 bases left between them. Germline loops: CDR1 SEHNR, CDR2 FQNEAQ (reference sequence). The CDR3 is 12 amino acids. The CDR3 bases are TGTGCCAGCAGCTTAATTCAAGGAGAGCAGTACTTC. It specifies CASSLIQGEQYF. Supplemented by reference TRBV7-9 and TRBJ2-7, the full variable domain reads DTGVSQNPRHKITKRGQNVTFRCDPISEHNRLYWYRQTLGQGPEFLTYFQNEAQLEKSRLLSDRFSAERPKGSFSTLEIQRTEQGDSAMYLCASSLIQGEQYFGPGTRLTVT.

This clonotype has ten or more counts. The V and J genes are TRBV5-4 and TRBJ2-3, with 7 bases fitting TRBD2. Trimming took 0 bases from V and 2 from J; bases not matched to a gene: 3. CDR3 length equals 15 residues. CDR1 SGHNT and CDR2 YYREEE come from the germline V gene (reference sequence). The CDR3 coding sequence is TGTGCCAGCAGCTTGGCAGGACTAGACACAGATACGCAGTATTTT. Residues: CASSLAGLDTDTQYF.

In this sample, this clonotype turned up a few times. CDR3 loop: CASSLGPQGGQETQYF. CDR3 nucleotides: TGTGCCAGCAGCTTAGGCCCCCAGGGGGGCCAAGAGACCCAGTACTTC. This chain links TRBV7-2 with TRBJ2-5; tentative D call: TRBD1 (7 bases). CDR1 is SGHTA and CDR2 is FQGNSA in the germline V gene. The CDR3 is 16 residues long. V was clipped by 1 base and J by 1 base, with 13 bases between them.

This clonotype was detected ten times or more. DNA of the CDR3: TGTGCCAGCACCCCGACAGAAGTTAATTCACCCCTCCACTTT. Amino acid sequence: CASTPTEVNSPLHF. The J gene is TRBJ1-6, the V gene TRBV6-6, with a tentative D call TRBD1 (5 bases). Germline CDR1 MNHNY, CDR2 SVGAGI (reference sequence). This CDR3 spans 14 amino acids. Trimming took 7 bases from V and 6 from J, leaving 13 bases between them.

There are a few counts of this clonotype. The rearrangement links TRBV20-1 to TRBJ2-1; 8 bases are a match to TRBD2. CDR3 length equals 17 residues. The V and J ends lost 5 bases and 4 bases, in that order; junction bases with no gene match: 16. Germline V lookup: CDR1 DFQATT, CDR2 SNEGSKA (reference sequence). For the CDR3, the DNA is TGCAGTGCTTCTACCGGGACTAGGTTACTCGATTACAATGAGCAGTTCTTC. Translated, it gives CSASTGTRLLDYNEQFF.

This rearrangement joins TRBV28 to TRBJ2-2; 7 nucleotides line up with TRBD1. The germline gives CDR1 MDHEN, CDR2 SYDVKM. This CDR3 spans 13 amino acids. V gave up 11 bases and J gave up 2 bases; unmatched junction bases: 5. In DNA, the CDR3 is TGTGCCTGTCACAGGGGTAACACCGGGGAGCTGTTTTTT. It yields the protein CACHRGNTGELFF.

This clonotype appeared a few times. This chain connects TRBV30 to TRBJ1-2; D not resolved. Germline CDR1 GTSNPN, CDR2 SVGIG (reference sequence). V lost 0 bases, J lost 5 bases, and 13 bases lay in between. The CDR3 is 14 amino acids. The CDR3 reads CAWSVLGEGYGYTF. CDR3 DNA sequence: TGTGCCTGGAGTGTACTCGGGGAAGGGTATGGCTACACCTTC.

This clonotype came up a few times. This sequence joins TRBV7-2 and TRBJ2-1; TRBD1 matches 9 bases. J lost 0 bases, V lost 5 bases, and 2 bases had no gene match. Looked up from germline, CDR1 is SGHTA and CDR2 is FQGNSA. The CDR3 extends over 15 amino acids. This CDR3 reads CASSTDRGSYNEQFF. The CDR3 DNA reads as TGTGCCAGCAGCACGGACAGGGGCTCCTACAATGAGCAGTTCTTC.

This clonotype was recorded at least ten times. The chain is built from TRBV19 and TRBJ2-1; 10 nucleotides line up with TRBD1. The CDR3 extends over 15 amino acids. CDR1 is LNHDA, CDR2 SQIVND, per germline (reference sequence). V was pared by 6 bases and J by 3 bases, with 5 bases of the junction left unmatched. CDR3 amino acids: CASRAGQGGYNEQFF. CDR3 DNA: TGTGCCAGTAGGGCCGGACAGGGGGGCTACAATGAGCAGTTCTTC.

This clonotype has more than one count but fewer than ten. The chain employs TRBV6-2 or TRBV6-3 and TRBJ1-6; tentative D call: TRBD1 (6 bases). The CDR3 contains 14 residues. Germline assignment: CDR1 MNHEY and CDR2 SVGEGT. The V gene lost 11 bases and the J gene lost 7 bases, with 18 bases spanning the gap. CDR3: CAADNRVKNSPLHF. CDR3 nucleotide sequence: TGTGCCGCGGACAACAGGGTTAAGAATTCACCCCTCCACTTT.

CDR3 DNA: TGTGCCAGCAGCCAAGAGGTCAGCTCACCCCTCCACTTT. Translating it yields CASSQEVSSPLHF. The rearrangement links TRBV4-2 to TRBJ1-6, with D hard to call. CDR1 is LGHNA, CDR2 YNFKEQ, per germline. CDR3 size: 13 residues. Trimming pared 0 bases from V and 10 bases from J, leaving 7 bases between.

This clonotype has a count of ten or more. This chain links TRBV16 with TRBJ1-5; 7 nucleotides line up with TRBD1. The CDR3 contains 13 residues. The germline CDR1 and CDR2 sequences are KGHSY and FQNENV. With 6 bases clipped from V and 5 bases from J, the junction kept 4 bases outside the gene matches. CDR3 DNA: TGTGCCAGCAGAACAGGGGACTATCAGCCCCAGCATTTT. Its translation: CASRTGDYQPQHF.

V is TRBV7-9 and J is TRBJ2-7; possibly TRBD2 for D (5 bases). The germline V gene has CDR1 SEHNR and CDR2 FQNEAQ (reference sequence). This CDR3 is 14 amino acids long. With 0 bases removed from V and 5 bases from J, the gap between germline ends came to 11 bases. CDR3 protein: CASSLAGAEHEQYF. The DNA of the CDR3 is TGTGCCAGCAGCTTAGCTGGAGCGGAACACGAGCAGTACTTC.

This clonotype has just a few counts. In DNA, the CDR3 is TGTGCCAGCAGCTTGGGAGGCTTGAACACCGGGGAGCTGTTTTTT. Amino acid sequence: CASSLGGLNTGELFF. This chain uses TRBV5-4 with TRBJ2-2; D is uncertain. The CDR3 is made up of 15 amino acids. V was shortened by 0 bases and J by 1 base, with 7 bases between the two germline ends. Germline V lookup: CDR1 SGHNT, CDR2 YYREEE (reference sequence). The variable domain in full, completed from reference TRBV5-4 and TRBJ2-2, reads ETGVTQSPTHLIKTRGQQVTLRCSSQSGHNTVSWYQQALGQGPQFIFQYYREEENGRGNFPPRFSGLQFPNYSSELNVNALELDDSALYLCASSLGGLNTGELFFGEGSRLTVL.

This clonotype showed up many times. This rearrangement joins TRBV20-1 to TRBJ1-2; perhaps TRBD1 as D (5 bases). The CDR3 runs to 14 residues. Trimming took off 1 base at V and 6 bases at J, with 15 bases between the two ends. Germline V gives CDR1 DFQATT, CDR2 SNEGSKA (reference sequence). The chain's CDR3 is CSARANGGNDGYTF. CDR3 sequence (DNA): TGCAGTGCTAGAGCAAATGGGGGAAATGATGGCTACACCTTC.

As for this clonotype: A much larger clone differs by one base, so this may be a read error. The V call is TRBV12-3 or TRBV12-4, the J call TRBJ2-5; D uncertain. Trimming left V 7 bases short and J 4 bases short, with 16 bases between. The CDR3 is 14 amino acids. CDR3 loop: CASTRNSGRETQYF. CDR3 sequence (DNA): TGTGCCAGCACTCGAAATTCGGGCCGAGAGACCCAGTACTTC.

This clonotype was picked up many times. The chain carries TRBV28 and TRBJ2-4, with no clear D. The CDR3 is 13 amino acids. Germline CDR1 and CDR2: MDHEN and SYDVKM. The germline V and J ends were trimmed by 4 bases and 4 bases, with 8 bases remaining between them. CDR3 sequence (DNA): TGTGCCAGCAGTTCCCTGGGGAAAAACATTCAGTACTTC. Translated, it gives CASSSLGKNIQYF. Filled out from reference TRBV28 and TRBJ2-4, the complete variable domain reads DVKVTQSSRYLVKRTGEKVFLECVQDMDHENMFWYRQDPGLGLRLIYFSYDVKMKEKGDIPEGYSVSREKKERFSLILESASTNQTSMYLCASSSLGKNIQYFGAGTRLSVL.

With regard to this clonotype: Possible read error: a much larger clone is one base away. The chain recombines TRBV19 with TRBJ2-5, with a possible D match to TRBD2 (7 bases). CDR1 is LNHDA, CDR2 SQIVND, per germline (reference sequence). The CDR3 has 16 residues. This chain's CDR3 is CARSNRGRAGEETQYF. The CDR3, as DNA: TGTGCCAGAAGTAATAGGGGGAGGGCCGGAGAAGAGACCCAGTACTTC. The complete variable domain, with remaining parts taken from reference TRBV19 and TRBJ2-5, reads DGGITQSPKYLFRKEGQNVTLSCEQNLNHDAMYWYRQDPGQGLRLIYYSQIVNDFQKGDIAEGYSVSREKKESFPLTVTSAQKNPTAFYLCARSNRGRAGEETQYFGPGTRLLVL.

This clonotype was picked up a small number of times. Here the CDR3 DNA reads TGTGCCAGCAGTTACTCGAAGCCCTCGGGGCTCTGGTCGACAGGCGAAAACATTCAGTACTTC. Residues: CASSYSKPSGLWSTGENIQYF. The chain joins TRBV6-2 or TRBV6-3 to TRBJ2-4; D perhaps matches TRBD1 (6 bases). This CDR3 has 21 residues. Trimming took off 0 bases at V and 5 bases at J, with 29 bases between the two ends. Per the germline V gene, CDR1 is MNHEY and CDR2 is SVGEGT.

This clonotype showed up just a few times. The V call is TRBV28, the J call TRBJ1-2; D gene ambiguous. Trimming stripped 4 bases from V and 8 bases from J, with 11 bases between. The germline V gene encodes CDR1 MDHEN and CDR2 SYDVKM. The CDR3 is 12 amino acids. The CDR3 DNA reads TGTGCCAGCAGTTGGGAAGGCCGGGGCTACACCTTC. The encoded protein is CASSWEGRGYTF.

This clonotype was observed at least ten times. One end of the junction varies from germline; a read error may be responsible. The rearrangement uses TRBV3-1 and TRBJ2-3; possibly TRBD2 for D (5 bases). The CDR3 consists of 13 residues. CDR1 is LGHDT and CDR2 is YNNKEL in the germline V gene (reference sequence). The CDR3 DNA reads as TGTGCCAGCAGTCAAGGAGGTACAGATACGCAGTATTTT. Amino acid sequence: CASSQGGTDTQYF.

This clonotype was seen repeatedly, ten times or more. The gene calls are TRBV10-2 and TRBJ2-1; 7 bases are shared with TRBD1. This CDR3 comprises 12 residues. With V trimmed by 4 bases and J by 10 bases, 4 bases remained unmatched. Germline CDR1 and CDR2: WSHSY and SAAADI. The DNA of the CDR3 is TGCGCCAGCAGTGGGACAGGATTCGAGCAGTTCTTC. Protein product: CASSGTGFEQFF.